Listed below are T cell receptor beta chains from one sample, sequenced in a study of persistence of HIV-infected CD4 T cells. Their target antigens are unknown. Sequenced by immunoSEQ multiplex PCR; TCRdb stores in-frame clones only, minus some. The profile shows tens of thousands of clones, 82% of them singletons. This specimen was CD4+ T cells sorted from PBMCs after roughly 18-hour stimulation, taken from a patient who received antiretroviral therapy. These receptors originate from an adult man with HIV who was CMV-seropositive. Each CDR3 is given with its conserved first and last residue. Each record gives: J gene, D gene, clone size, V gene, CDR3 DNA, CDR3 protein. D genes are given only for firm matches. Not all rows give a size; the values are once, few, many and, for expanded clones, a class.

j_call: TRBJ2-6; d_call: -; clone_size: -; v_call: TRBV2; cdr3_nt: TGTGCCAGCAGTGAGTGGGGTTCTGGGGCCAACGTCCTGACTTTC; cdr3_aa: CASSEWGSGANVLTF
j_call: TRBJ1-5; d_call: -; clone_size: -; v_call: TRBV28; cdr3_nt: TGTGCCAGCAGTTTAGCCTGGACCCCCAGAAGAGGATTTGGCAATCAGCCCCAGCATTTT; cdr3_aa: CASSLAWTPRRGFGNQPQHF
j_call: TRBJ1-1; d_call: -; clone_size: -; v_call: TRBV10-3; cdr3_nt: TGTGCCATCAGTTTAGGGATCATGGACGGTACTGAAGCTTTCTTT; cdr3_aa: CAISLGIMDGTEAFF
j_call: TRBJ2-3; d_call: -; clone_size: once; v_call: TRBV27; cdr3_nt: TGTGCCAGCAGACCGACACCGAACCCGAGAGATACGCAGTATTTT; cdr3_aa: CASRPTPNPRDTQYF
j_call: TRBJ2-1; d_call: TRBD2; clone_size: -; v_call: TRBV19; cdr3_nt: TGTGCCAGTAGTACAGGCGGGGGGGCCGAGTTCTTC; cdr3_aa: CASSTGGGAEFF
j_call: TRBJ2-4; d_call: TRBD2; clone_size: -; v_call: TRBV7-2; cdr3_nt: TGTGCCAGCAGCGCCGGACTAGCGGACGACATTCAGTACTTC; cdr3_aa: CASSAGLADDIQYF
j_call: TRBJ1-2; d_call: TRBD1; clone_size: -; v_call: TRBV5-5; cdr3_nt: TGTGCCAGCAGCCCCACAGGGGATCACTATGGCTACACCTTC; cdr3_aa: CASSPTGDHYGYTF
j_call: TRBJ2-7; d_call: -; clone_size: -; v_call: TRBV19; cdr3_nt: TGTGCCAGTAGTCTTCACGGGCCTCTCTACGAGCAGTACTTC; cdr3_aa: CASSLHGPLYEQYF
j_call: TRBJ1-5; d_call: -; clone_size: -; v_call: TRBV7-2; cdr3_nt: TGTGCCAGCAGCTTAGACAGGATTTATCAGCCCCAGCATTTT; cdr3_aa: CASSLDRIYQPQHF
j_call: TRBJ2-1; d_call: TRBD1; clone_size: -; v_call: TRBV5-1; cdr3_nt: TGCGCCAGCAGTCGACAGGGGCAAGGCAATGAGCAGTTCTTC; cdr3_aa: CASSRQGQGNEQFF
j_call: TRBJ1-4; d_call: TRBD1; clone_size: -; v_call: TRBV10-2; cdr3_nt: TGCGCCAGCAGTGAGTCGGACAGGGGGAAAAAACTGTTTTTT; cdr3_aa: CASSESDRGKKLFF
j_call: TRBJ2-1; d_call: -; clone_size: -; v_call: TRBV5-4; cdr3_nt: TGTGCCAGCAGCTCCGGGACGCTATACAATGAGCAGTTCTTC; cdr3_aa: CASSSGTLYNEQFF
j_call: TRBJ1-6; d_call: TRBD1; clone_size: few; v_call: TRBV10-3; cdr3_nt: TGTGCCATCAGTACAGGGGATAATTCACCCCTCCACTTT; cdr3_aa: CAISTGDNSPLHF